This T cell receptor (beta chain) was identified in a study of tumor-infiltrating lymphocytes in primary liver carcinoma. Study context: Tumors were staged T1-T3 N0M0 and measured roughly 4.2 to 10 cm across.

Unsorted whole blood yielded blood RNA, and germline DNA was extracted as well. A constant-region primer served to make TCR beta cDNA from approximately 490 ng total RNA. What produced the TCR beta libraries was three nested multiplex PCR rounds using slightly modified ARM-PCR. The first two PCR rounds used TRBV1-TRBV30 primers with a Cbeta primer, approximately 9 cycles each. TCRdb re-analysed the multiplex PCR reads in MiXCR, keeping a single row per CDR3 protein. Of almost 200,000 distinct CDR3 sequences in the sample, around three fifths were seen once. V lost 3 bases to trimming and J lost 3 bases, with 15 bases between them. The germline gives CDR1 MNHEY, CDR2 SVGAGI. This CDR3 spans 15 amino acids.

Sample: peripheral blood. The chain employs TRBV6-5 and TRBJ2-7; a weak D match, TRBD1 (6 bases). This TCR was sampled from a woman aged 60 to 75 with primary liver carcinoma and hepatitis B virus infection. Here the CDR3 reads CASSYLTGKIYEQYF. Here the CDR3 DNA reads TGTGCCAGCAGTTATTTAACAGGGAAGATCTACGAGCAGTACTTC.